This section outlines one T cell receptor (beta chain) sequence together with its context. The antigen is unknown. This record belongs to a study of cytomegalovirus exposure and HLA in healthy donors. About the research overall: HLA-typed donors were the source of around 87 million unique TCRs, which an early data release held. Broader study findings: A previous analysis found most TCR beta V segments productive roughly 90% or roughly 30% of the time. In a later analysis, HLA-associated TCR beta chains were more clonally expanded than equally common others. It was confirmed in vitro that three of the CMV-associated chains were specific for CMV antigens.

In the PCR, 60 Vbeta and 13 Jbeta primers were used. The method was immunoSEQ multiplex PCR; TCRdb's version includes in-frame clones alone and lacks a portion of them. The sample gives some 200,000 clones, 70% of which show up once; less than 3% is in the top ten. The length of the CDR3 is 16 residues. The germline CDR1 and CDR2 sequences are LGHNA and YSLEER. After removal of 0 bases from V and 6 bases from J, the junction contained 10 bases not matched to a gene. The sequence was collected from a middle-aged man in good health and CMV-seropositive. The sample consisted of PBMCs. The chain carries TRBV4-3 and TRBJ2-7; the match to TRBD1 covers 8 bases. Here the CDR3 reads CASSQDGGQVVGEQYF. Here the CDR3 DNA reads TGCGCCAGCAGCCAAGATGGGGGACAGGTCGTAGGCGAGCAGTACTTC.